The 17 T cell receptor beta chains presented below share a single source sample, sequenced in a study of cytomegalovirus exposure and HLA in healthy donors. PCR used 60 Vbeta primers and 13 Jbeta primers. Produced via immunoSEQ multiplex PCR; TCRdb's table is partial and in-frame only. The sample includes roughly 40,000 clones, approximately 52% of them seen just once. The sample consisted of PBMCs. All receptors derive from a human donor in good health.

This clone is medium-sized within its sample. The J gene is TRBJ2-2, the V gene TRBV13; 13 positions match TRBD2. Germline lookup yields CDR1 PRHDT and CDR2 FYEKMQ (reference sequence). Unmatched junction bases numbered 7, after V lost 4 bases and J lost 5 bases. CDR3 length equals 17 residues. CDR3 nucleotides: TGTGCCAGCAGCTCTGGACTAGCGGGAGTGAGGACCGGGGAGCTGTTTTTT. Its translation is CASSSGLAGVRTGELFF.

The CDR3 DNA sequence: TGTGCCAGCAGCTTAGGGACATACGAGCAGTACTTC. It specifies CASSLGTYEQYF. The J gene is TRBJ2-7, the V gene TRBV7-2; a weak D match, TRBD1 (5 bases). The CDR3 length is 12 residues. Germline CDR1 SGHTA, CDR2 FQGNSA. Trimming cost V 1 base and J 4 bases, with 5 bases left between them.

The rearrangement joins TRBV15 to TRBJ2-2; D may be TRBD2 (6 bases). V lost 8 bases, J lost 11 bases, and 27 bases lay in between. The CDR3 totals 16 residues. Germline lookup yields CDR1 LNHNV and CDR2 YYDKDF (reference sequence). This CDR3 reads CATGSGRTTAGPELFF. CDR3 coding DNA: TGTGCCACCGGTTCGGGACGGACGACGGCGGGGCCAGAGCTGTTTTTT.

The chain has TRBV5-4 and TRBJ2-6, with D possibly TRBD1 on 6 matching bases. The germline V gene has CDR1 SGHNT and CDR2 YYREEE (reference sequence). The length of the CDR3 is 15 residues. V lost 3 bases and J lost 2, with 9 bases in between. CDR3 protein: CASSSAGAGANVLTF. The CDR3 coding sequence is TGTGCCAGCAGCTCCGCAGGGGCTGGGGCCAACGTCCTGACTTTC.

This clone turned up a few times. The V gene is TRBV4-3, the J gene TRBJ2-4, with a tentative D call TRBD2 (7 bases). The CDR3 length is 16 residues. Germline V gene data show CDR1 as LGHNA and CDR2 as YSLEER. The ends were cut back, 1 base at V and 8 bases at J, with 18 bases in the middle. CDR3: CASSQGRGAGWDIQYF. CDR3 coding DNA: TGCGCCAGCAGCCAAGGTCGGGGGGCGGGGTGGGACATTCAGTACTTC.

The chain combines TRBV6-1 with TRBJ1-4; TRBD1 agrees at 7 bases. CDR3 size: 15 residues. Unmatched junction bases numbered 5, after V lost 2 bases and J lost 5 bases. From germline, CDR1 is MNHNS and CDR2 SASEGT. CDR3 sequence reads: CASSELDRSNEKLFF. CDR3 nucleotide sequence: TGTGCCAGCAGTGAATTGGACAGGTCAAATGAAAAACTGTTTTTT.

The V call is TRBV10-3, the J call TRBJ1-2, with 11 bases fitting TRBD1. V was pared by 6 bases and J by 5 bases, with 2 bases of the junction left unmatched. The CDR3 runs to 13 residues. Germline V gives CDR1 ENHRY, CDR2 SYGVKD. CDR3 coding DNA: TGTGCCATCAGGGGGGACAGGGGGTATGGCTACACCTTC. This gives the protein CAIRGDRGYGYTF.

The genes are TRBV5-4 and TRBJ2-5, with 8 bases that match TRBD1. The V segment lost 0 bases and the J segment 6 bases; nucleotides outside the gene matches: 1. Germline lookup yields CDR1 SGHNT and CDR2 YYREEE (reference sequence). CDR3 size: 13 residues. In DNA form, the CDR3 reads TGTGCCAGCAGCTTGGACAGGGGGAAGACCCAGTACTTC. It specifies CASSLDRGKTQYF.

V is TRBV18 and J is TRBJ1-1; D may be TRBD1 (5 bases). This CDR3 is 16 amino acids long. V gave up 6 bases and J gave up 6 bases, with 23 bases separating them. Germline loops: CDR1 KGHSH, CDR2 LQKENI. CDR3 bases: TGTGCCAGCTCTCCATCCCAGGCAGGGACTCAATCTGAAGCTTTCTTT. It specifies CASSPSQAGTQSEAFF.

This clone has a handful of counts. The chain has TRBV5-3 and TRBJ1-1; D is ambiguous. TRBV5-3 is recorded as an ORF, its role being uncertain. The CDR3 is made up of 13 amino acids. Trimming stripped 3 bases from V and 4 bases from J, with 10 bases between. As DNA, the CDR3 is TGTGCCAGAAGCTCCTTTCGAGGCACTGAAGCTTTCTTT. Translating gives CARSSFRGTEAFF.

The chain links TRBV7-2 to TRBJ1-2; D not resolved. The CDR3 length is 14 residues. V was pared by 7 bases and J by 0 bases, with 12 bases between. Germline lookup yields CDR1 SGHTA and CDR2 FQGNSA. CDR3 nucleotide sequence: TGTGCCAGCATCCTAGGCGGGTCTAACTATGGCTACACCTTC. Residues: CASILGGSNYGYTF.

This rearrangement joins TRBV6-6 to TRBJ2-1, with 9 nucleotides matching TRBD2. J lost 9 bases, V lost 0 bases, and 9 bases had no gene match. The CDR3 contains 16 residues. CDR1 and CDR2 (germline): MNHNY, SVGAGI (reference sequence). The DNA of the CDR3 is TGTGCCAGCAGTTACTCCCCAGCGGGGGGCCAATTTGAGCAGTTCTTC. Its translation is CASSYSPAGGQFEQFF.

Only a few counts were recorded for this clone. Here the CDR3 DNA reads TGTGCCAGCTCACCACGGGGCGCCGGGGAGCTGTTTTTT. Its protein product is CASSPRGAGELFF. This chain joins TRBV18 and TRBJ2-2; TRBD1 might be the D (5 bases). The CDR3 extends over 13 amino acids. V was pared by 1 base and J by 6 bases, with 6 bases between. Germline values: CDR1 KGHSH, CDR2 LQKENI.

In its sample, this clone was seen a few times. The gene calls are TRBV10-3 and TRBJ2-7, with a tentative D call TRBD2 (7 bases). Germline V CDR1 and CDR2: ENHRY, SYGVKD. V lost 10 bases and J 3 bases, leaving 19 bases between the germline ends. This CDR3 comprises 14 residues. CDR3 region: CASVGGGSRYEQYF. CDR3 in DNA: TGTGCCAGCGTGGGGGGCGGGAGCCGCTACGAGCAGTACTTC.

This rearrangement joins TRBV9 to TRBJ1-5; weak D call: TRBD1 (6 bases). Germline V CDR1 and CDR2: SGDLS, YYNGEE. The CDR3 runs to 13 residues. Trimming cost V 7 bases and J 2 bases, with 10 bases left between them. CDR3 loop: CASGRQGNQPQHF. The CDR3, as DNA: TGTGCCAGCGGACGACAGGGCAATCAGCCCCAGCATTTT. Filled out from reference TRBV9 and TRBJ1-5, the complete variable domain reads DSGVTQTPKHLITATGQRVTLRCSPRSGDLSVYWYQQSLDQGLQFLIQYYNGEERAKGNILERFSAQQFPDLHSELNLSSLELGDSALYFCASGRQGNQPQHFGDGTRLSIL.

The J gene is TRBJ1-4, the V gene TRBV6-5; D gene ambiguous. The CDR3 sequence is 16 residues long. Between the trimmed V and J ends, which lost 2 bases and 0 bases, there was a span of 10 bases. Germline values: CDR1 MNHEY, CDR2 SVGAGI. The CDR3 coding sequence is TGTGCCAGCAGTTACCGACTAGCCTCAACTAATGAAAAACTGTTTTTT. It encodes CASSYRLASTNEKLFF.

The V gene is TRBV5-4, the J gene TRBJ2-7, with TRBD2 as a possible D gene (5 bases). The germline CDR1 and CDR2 sequences are SGHNT and YYREEE (reference sequence). Deletions cut 1 base from V and 7 bases from J, with 18 bases between. CDR3 length: 15 amino acids. The CDR3 region has the DNA TGTGCCAGCAGCTTGAGAGGGTCTGGTGGGGAGGAGCAGTACTTC. Translated: CASSLRGSGGEEQYF.